These 30 T cell receptor beta chains came from one sample sequenced in a study of T cell responses to AZD1222 COVID-19 vaccine. Generated by immunoSEQ multiplex PCR, the TCRdb table keeps only in-frame clones and is missing some. The sample includes just over 60,000 clones, around 75% seen only once; the top ten take around 15%. Specimen: peripheral blood, collected on day 0 of AZD1222 vaccination. These TCRs come from an adult in good health.

The rearrangement joins TRBV13 to TRBJ1-1; maybe TRBD1 (6 bases). With 4 bases removed from V and 8 bases from J, the gap between germline ends came to 11 bases. The CDR3 is 12 amino acids. Germline V lookup: CDR1 PRHDT, CDR2 FYEKMQ (reference sequence). The CDR3 is CASSSGGAEAFF. Written as DNA, the CDR3 is TGTGCCAGCAGCTCGGGGGGGGCCGAAGCTTTCTTT.

The CDR3 loop reads CASKPSENRGGQPQHF. Here the CDR3 DNA reads TGTGCCAGTAAGCCCTCGGAGAACAGGGGAGGTCAGCCCCAGCATTTT. The genes are TRBV19 and TRBJ1-5; 7 nucleotides align to TRBD1. CDR3 length equals 16 residues. CDR1 LNHDA and CDR2 SQIVND come from the germline V gene (reference sequence). V shed 7 bases, J shed 6 bases, and the junction held 15 bases outside the gene matches.

This clone was seen more than once but under ten times. The V call is TRBV4-3, the J call TRBJ2-1; D may be TRBD1 (5 bases). Germline loops: CDR1 LGHNA, CDR2 YSLEER. V lost 4 bases to trimming and J lost 0 bases, with 10 bases between them. CDR3 length: 15 residues. The CDR3 spells CASSLQGNSYNEQFF. In nucleotides, the CDR3 is TGCGCCAGCAGCCTTCAGGGTAACTCCTACAATGAGCAGTTCTTC.

This clone was seen at least ten times. The V and J genes are TRBV4-3 and TRBJ2-7; D uncertain. Germline CDR1 LGHNA, CDR2 YSLEER. V was trimmed by 4 bases and J by 0 bases, leaving 10 bases between them. The CDR3 is 14 amino acids. The CDR3, as DNA: TGCGCCAGCAGCCCGTACAGTTCCTCCTACGAGCAGTACTTC. Amino acids: CASSPYSSSYEQYF.

This chain links TRBV6-5 with TRBJ1-1; no firm D call. The V end lost 2 bases, the J end lost 4 bases, and 8 bases lay between the germline ends. Germline V gene data show CDR1 as MNHEY and CDR2 as SVGAGI. CDR3 length equals 13 residues. CDR3 sequence reads: CASSYTFGTEAFF. The CDR3 region has the DNA TGTGCCAGCAGTTACACCTTCGGCACTGAAGCTTTCTTT.

V gene TRBV25-1 combines with J gene TRBJ1-4; TRBD1 matches 9 bases. Germline trimming cut 6 bases from V and 4 bases from J; bases unmatched to any gene: 0. The CDR3 is made up of 13 amino acids. The germline CDR1 and CDR2 sequences are MGHDK and SYGVNS. The CDR3 nucleotides read TGTGCCAGCAGGGACAGGGGTAATGAAAAACTGTTTTTT. This gives the protein CASRDRGNEKLFF.

The gene calls are TRBV11-1 and TRBJ1-1, with 7 bases that match TRBD1. The V gene end was trimmed by 1 base and the J gene end by 5 bases; junction bases not matched to a gene: 7. CDR3 size: 15 residues. Germline CDR1 SGHAT, CDR2 FQDESV (reference sequence). CDR3 protein: CASSLGKGGVTEAFF. CDR3 nucleotide sequence: TGTGCCAGCAGCTTAGGCAAAGGGGGCGTAACTGAAGCTTTCTTT.

The count of this clone is one. The rearrangement uses TRBV5-1 and TRBJ2-3; 12 nucleotides agree with TRBD2. V was clipped by 0 bases and J by 4 bases; unmatched bases: 6. The CDR3 has 17 amino acids. Germline CDR1 is SGHRS and CDR2 is YFSETQ. The CDR3 bases are TGCGCCAGCAGCTTGGATGGTCCTAGCGGGGGGGCAGATACGCAGTATTTT. Translating it yields CASSLDGPSGGADTQYF.

The rearrangement joins TRBV7-8 to TRBJ2-7; the match to TRBD1 covers 7 bases. This CDR3 has 17 amino acids. After removal of 4 bases from V and 1 base from J, the junction contained 13 bases not matched to a gene. CDR1 SGHVS and CDR2 FQNEAQ come from the germline V gene. CDR3 DNA sequence: TGTGCCAGCAGCTCCCGCGGGTGGGGGACAGCTTCCTACGAGCAGTACTTC. This encodes CASSSRGWGTASYEQYF.

This clone was seen only a few times. The J gene is TRBJ1-2, the V gene TRBV7-9; D unresolved. The germline V gene has CDR1 SEHNR and CDR2 FQNEAQ (reference sequence). The CDR3 has 14 amino acids. V lost 5 bases to trimming and J lost 8 bases, with 18 bases between them. Here the CDR3 reads CASSPPRSYGGYTF. The CDR3 DNA reads as TGTGCCAGCAGCCCCCCCCGGAGCTATGGCGGCTACACCTTC. The entire variable domain, with the rest obtained from reference TRBV7-9 and TRBJ1-2, is as follows: DTGVSQNPRHKITKRGQNVTFRCDPISEHNRLYWYRQTLGQGPEFLTYFQNEAQLEKSRLLSDRFSAERPKGSFSTLEIQRTEQGDSAMYLCASSPPRSYGGYTFGSGTRLTVV.

The chain links TRBV10-1 to TRBJ2-2; TRBD1 might be the D (6 bases). The CDR3 length is 14 residues. The ends were cut back, 7 bases at V and 5 bases at J, with 14 bases in the middle. The germline V gene has CDR1 WNHNN and CDR2 SYGVQD (reference sequence). CDR3 protein: CASTGNRATGELFF. Here the CDR3 DNA reads TGCGCCAGCACCGGGAACAGGGCAACCGGGGAGCTGTTTTTT.

The V gene is TRBV13, the J gene TRBJ1-1; D gene uncertain. Between the trimmed V and J ends, which lost 7 bases and 5 bases, there was a span of 14 bases. The germline CDR1 and CDR2 sequences are PRHDT and FYEKMQ (reference sequence). This CDR3 has 13 residues. The CDR3 DNA reads as TGTGCCAGCATCGAACGGGGAGGGACTGAAGCTTTCTTT. It encodes CASIERGGTEAFF.

This sequence joins TRBV7-9 and TRBJ2-7; D not certain. The CDR3 spans 14 residues. The V end was cut by 4 bases, the J end by 3 bases, with 13 bases between. Per germline, CDR1 SEHNR and CDR2 FQNEAQ (reference sequence). For the CDR3, the DNA is TGTGCCAGCAGCTCTTCGGGTCGAAACTACGAGCAGTACTTC. This gives the protein CASSSSGRNYEQYF.

The chain uses TRBV9 and TRBJ2-3, with 9 bases identical to TRBD1. From germline, CDR1 is SGDLS and CDR2 YYNGEE. After removal of 4 bases from V and 1 base from J, the junction contained 7 bases not matched to a gene. This CDR3 has 16 amino acids. CDR3 sequence: CASSSGQGTGTDTQYF. In nucleotides, the CDR3 is TGTGCCAGCAGCTCCGGACAGGGGACCGGCACAGATACGCAGTATTTT.

The genes are TRBV7-2 and TRBJ2-3, with 14 positions matching TRBD2. This CDR3 region has 16 residues. V shed 4 bases and J 6 bases; nucleotides not matched to a gene: 6. The germline gives CDR1 SGHTA, CDR2 FQGNSA. In nucleotides, the CDR3 is TGTGCCAGCAGCTACCGACTAGCGGGGGGGTCGGATACGCAGTATTTT. It is translated as CASSYRLAGGSDTQYF.

CDR3 sequence (DNA): TGTGCCAGTAGTCTTTCAGGGGGCAATCAGCCCCAGCATTTT. It is translated as CASSLSGGNQPQHF. The chain has TRBV19 and TRBJ1-5; a possible D gene is TRBD1 (6 bases). CDR1 is LNHDA, CDR2 SQIVND, per germline (reference sequence). This CDR3 comprises 14 residues. Trimming stripped 5 bases from V and 2 bases from J, with 10 bases between.

This chain uses TRBV14 with TRBJ2-7; no clear D gene. CDR3 length: 13 amino acids. The germline V and J ends were trimmed by 0 bases and 4 bases, with 7 bases remaining between them. The germline gives CDR1 SGHDN, CDR2 FVKESK. The CDR3 DNA is TGTGCCAGCAGCCAAGACATCTCTTACGAGCAGTACTTC. This encodes CASSQDISYEQYF.

The chain has TRBV19 and TRBJ2-1; D tentatively reads TRBD1 or TRBD2 (6 bases each). Trimming shortened V by 6 bases and J by 8 bases, and 17 bases separated the two germline ends. CDR1 LNHDA and CDR2 SQIVND come from the germline V gene (reference sequence). The CDR3 contains 14 residues. CDR3 coding DNA: TGTGCCAGTAGAGATGGGGGGACACCCGATGAGCAGTTCTTC. Its translation is CASRDGGTPDEQFF.

The J gene is TRBJ1-5, the V gene TRBV29-1, with 9 bases identical to TRBD1. The CDR3 extends over 14 amino acids. The J segment lost 3 bases and the V segment lost 4 bases, leaving 4 bases of the junction unmatched. CDR1 is SQVTM, CDR2 ANQGSEA, per germline. This chain's CDR3 is CSVVDRGYNQPQHF. DNA for the CDR3: TGCAGCGTTGTGGACAGGGGTTACAATCAGCCCCAGCATTTT.

V is TRBV28 and J is TRBJ1-1; D remains unclear. Trimming left V 4 bases short and J 0 bases short, with 15 bases between. Germline V gene sequence: CDR1 MDHEN, CDR2 SYDVKM. The CDR3 consists of 16 residues. The CDR3 DNA is TGTGCCAGCAGTTCCAGGCAGTTCTTTATGAACACTGAAGCTTTCTTT. Translating it yields CASSSRQFFMNTEAFF.

The chain has TRBV28 and TRBJ1-2; D ambiguous. This CDR3 region has 15 residues. Germline assignment: CDR1 MDHEN and CDR2 SYDVKM. V lost 4 bases, J lost 8 bases, and 20 bases lay in between. The DNA of the CDR3 is TGTGCCAGCAGTTCGAGAAGAAGCCTTCTTATGGGCTACACCTTC. Encoded protein: CASSSRRSLLMGYTF.

CDR3 loop: CASSTLDTNTEAFF. The CDR3 DNA reads as TGTGCCAGCAGCACTTTGGACACGAACACTGAAGCTTTCTTT. V usage is TRBV9 and J usage is TRBJ1-1; a weak D match, TRBD1 (5 bases). Germline CDR1 reads SGDLS; CDR2 reads YYNGEE. Trimming removed 4 bases at V and 1 base at J, with 11 bases between. The CDR3 extends over 14 amino acids.

The chain joins TRBV5-4 to TRBJ2-1; the match to TRBD2 covers 15 bases. Germline V lookup: CDR1 SGHNT, CDR2 YYREEE (reference sequence). With 3 bases clipped from V and 5 bases from J, the junction kept 12 bases outside the gene matches. CDR3 length: 19 residues. The CDR3 sequence: CASSSWTSGGAHTHNEQFF. The CDR3 region has the DNA TGTGCCAGCAGCTCCTGGACTAGCGGGGGGGCCCATACCCACAATGAGCAGTTCTTC.

By share, this clone counts as medium-sized. The genes are TRBV4-3 and TRBJ2-7; 7 positions agree with TRBD2. The CDR3 is made up of 16 amino acids. V was pared by 0 bases and J by 0 bases, with 5 bases of the junction left unmatched. In germline, CDR1 is LGHNA, CDR2 YSLEER. The CDR3 here is CASSQDLGGSSYEQYF. Here the CDR3 DNA reads TGCGCCAGCAGCCAAGATTTGGGCGGGAGCTCCTACGAGCAGTACTTC.

This clone showed up just once. The sample contains more than one DNA sequence encoding this CDR3. The V gene is TRBV3-1 (or the pseudogene TRBV3-2), the J gene TRBJ2-1, with D unresolved. Germline V gene sequence: CDR1 LGHDT, CDR2 YNNKEL (reference sequence). Trimming shortened V by 0 bases and J by 0 bases, and 9 bases separated the two germline ends. The CDR3 contains 16 residues. In DNA, the CDR3 is TGTGCCAGCAGCCAAGATAGAGTATCCTCCTACAATGAGCAGTTCTTC. This translates into CASSQDRVSSYNEQFF.

V is TRBV9 and J is TRBJ1-2; D unresolved. The CDR3 covers 13 residues. With 0 bases removed from V and 3 bases from J, the gap between germline ends came to 6 bases. Germline V CDR1 and CDR2: SGDLS, YYNGEE. As DNA, the CDR3 is TGTGCCAGCAGCGTAGAGAGGGACTATGGCTACACCTTC. Amino acid sequence: CASSVERDYGYTF. The entire variable domain, with the rest obtained from reference TRBV9 and TRBJ1-2, is as follows: DSGVTQTPKHLITATGQRVTLRCSPRSGDLSVYWYQQSLDQGLQFLIQYYNGEERAKGNILERFSAQQFPDLHSELNLSSLELGDSALYFCASSVERDYGYTFGSGTRLTVV.

The chain links TRBV5-1 to TRBJ1-5; the match to TRBD1 covers 10 bases. CDR1 is SGHRS and CDR2 is YFSETQ in the germline V gene. CDR3 size: 18 residues. V shed 5 bases, J shed 2 bases, and the junction held 13 bases outside the gene matches. The CDR3 nucleotides read TGCGCCAGCAGTGAGGACGGGACAGGGGAAATGGGCAATCAGCCCCAGCATTTT. Protein product: CASSEDGTGEMGNQPQHF. The complete variable domain, with remaining parts taken from reference TRBV5-1 and TRBJ1-5, reads KAGVTQTPRYLIKTRGQQVTLSCSPISGHRSVSWYQQTPGQGLQFLFEYFSETQRNKGNFPGRFSGRQFSNSRSEMNVSTLELGDSALYLCASSEDGTGEMGNQPQHFGDGTRLSIL.

The chain joins TRBV7-2 to TRBJ2-1; 10 nucleotides line up with TRBD2. V lost 3 bases to trimming and J lost 3 bases; unmatched junction nucleotides: 5. Germline CDR1 SGHTA, CDR2 FQGNSA. CDR3 size: 16 residues. The CDR3 DNA reads TGTGCCAGCAGCTTCTCGACTAGCGGGTTCTACAATGAGCAGTTCTTC. It encodes CASSFSTSGFYNEQFF.

V is TRBV4-1 and J is TRBJ1-5; the D is unclear. The V gene's germline CDR1 is MGHRA and CDR2 YSYEKL. V was pared by 0 bases and J by 3 bases, with 9 bases between. This CDR3 has 15 amino acids. CDR3 in amino acids: CASSQDPVNNQPQHF. CDR3 sequence (DNA): TGCGCCAGCAGCCAAGATCCGGTGAACAATCAGCCCCAGCATTTT.

This sequence joins TRBV12-3 or TRBV12-4 and TRBJ1-2; 11 positions agree with TRBD1. V shed 6 bases and J 8 bases; nucleotides not matched to a gene: 2. This CDR3 has 12 amino acids. CDR3 region: CASRGQGGGYTF. The CDR3 DNA sequence: TGTGCCAGCAGGGGACAGGGGGGCGGCTACACCTTC.